One T cell receptor (beta chain) is described in this entry. Its antigen is undetermined. This CDR3 contains 15 residues. The V gene end was trimmed by 5 bases and the J gene end by 1 base; junction bases not matched to a gene: 5. Germline V gene sequence: CDR1 SEHNR, CDR2 FQNEAQ (reference sequence). The PCR contained 60 Vbeta and 13 Jbeta primers. Only in-frame clones appear in the TCRdb table, and some are missing; sequencing was by immunoSEQ multiplex PCR. The sample has over 75,000 clones, around 82% seen once; the top ten hold just over 0.75%. These data belong to a study of cytomegalovirus exposure and HLA in healthy donors. Regarding the study as a whole: According to a later analysis, donors in an Asian-associated ancestry cluster reportedly had fewer N-insertions than the roughly 640-donor mean. Within the data, a cluster of highly shared sequence variants was likely a sequencing artifact.

The clonotype originates from a woman aged 60-75 years in good health and CMV-seronegative. This chain uses TRBV7-9 with TRBJ1-1, with 9 positions matching TRBD1. Sequences were obtained from PBMCs. CDR3 coding DNA: TGTGCCAGCAGCCCTCGACAGGGGGAGAACACTGAAGCTTTCTTT. It specifies CASSPRQGENTEAFF.